This entry concerns a single T cell receptor (beta chain). The antigen remains unidentified. This record comes from a study of CD8+ T cells in alopecia areata. About the study: In an open-label trial, patients got 5 to 10 mg tofacitinib twice daily. After 6 to 18 months of tofacitinib, follow-up continued 6 months off drug.

The study, taken as a whole, reports: Compared with normal scalp, lesional scalp had higher clonality and more expanded CD8+ clones.

The germline V gene encodes CDR1 SGHTA and CDR2 FQGNSA. The ends were cut back, 2 bases at V and 8 bases at J, with 15 bases in the middle. The CDR3 runs to 14 residues. Sorted populations comprised CD4+ and CD8+ T cells obtained from PBMCs. TCR sequencing used cDNA made by reverse transcription of extracted RNA. Data came from immunoSEQ multiplex PCR; TCRdb stores just in-frame clones and leaves some out. The sample has about 130,000 clones, over 50% seen once. V usage is TRBV7-2 and J usage is TRBJ1-2, with no clear D. The origin of this receptor is a human donor with alopecia areata. The source material was CD4+ T cells sorted from blood, sampled at week 0. CDR3: CASSLRGGHSGYTF. CDR3 nucleotide sequence: TGTGCCAGCAGCTTACGGGGAGGGCATAGCGGCTACACCTTC.